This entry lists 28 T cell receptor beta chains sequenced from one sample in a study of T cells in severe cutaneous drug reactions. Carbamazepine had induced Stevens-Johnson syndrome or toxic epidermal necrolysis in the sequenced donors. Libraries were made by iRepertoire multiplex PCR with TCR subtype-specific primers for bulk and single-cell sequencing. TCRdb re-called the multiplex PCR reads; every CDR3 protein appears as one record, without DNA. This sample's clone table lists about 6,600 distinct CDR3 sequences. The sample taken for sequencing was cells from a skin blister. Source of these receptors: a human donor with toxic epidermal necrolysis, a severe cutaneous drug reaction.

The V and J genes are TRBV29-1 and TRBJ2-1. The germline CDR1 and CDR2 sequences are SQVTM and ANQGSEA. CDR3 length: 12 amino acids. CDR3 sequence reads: CSVGVRNNEQFF.

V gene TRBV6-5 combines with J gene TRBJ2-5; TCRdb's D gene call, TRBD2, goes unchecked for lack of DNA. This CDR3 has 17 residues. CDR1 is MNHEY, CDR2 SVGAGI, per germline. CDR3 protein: CASSFLSGLAGEETQYF.

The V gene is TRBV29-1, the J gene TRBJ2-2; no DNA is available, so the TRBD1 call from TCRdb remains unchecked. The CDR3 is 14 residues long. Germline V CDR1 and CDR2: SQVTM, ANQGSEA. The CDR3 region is CSVVQGATTGELFF.

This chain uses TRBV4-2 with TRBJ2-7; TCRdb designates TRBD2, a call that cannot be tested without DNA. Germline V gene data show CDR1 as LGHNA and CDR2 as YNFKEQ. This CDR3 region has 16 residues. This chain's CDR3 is CASSPGTSGRKDEQYF.

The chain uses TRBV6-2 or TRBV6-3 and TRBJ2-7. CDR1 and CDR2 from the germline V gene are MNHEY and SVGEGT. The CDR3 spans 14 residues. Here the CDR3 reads CASSSSHSVYEQYF.

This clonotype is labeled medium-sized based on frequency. The CDR3 is CASSYMTEVNEQFF. The chain carries TRBV6-6 and TRBJ2-1; TCRdb indicates TRBD1, and absent DNA this call remains unverified. The CDR3 contains 14 residues. The germline gives CDR1 MNHNY, CDR2 SVGAGI (reference sequence).

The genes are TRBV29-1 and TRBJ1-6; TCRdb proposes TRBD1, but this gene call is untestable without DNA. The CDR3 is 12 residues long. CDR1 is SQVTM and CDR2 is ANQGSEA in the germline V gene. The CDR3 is CSAGTENSPLHF.

The CDR3 loop reads CASSYSMEGFKTQYF. This chain links TRBV6-5 with TRBJ2-5; the D gene TCRdb calls, TRBD2, cannot be checked with no DNA. The CDR3 runs 15 residues. CDR1 is MNHEY and CDR2 is SVGAGI in the germline V gene.

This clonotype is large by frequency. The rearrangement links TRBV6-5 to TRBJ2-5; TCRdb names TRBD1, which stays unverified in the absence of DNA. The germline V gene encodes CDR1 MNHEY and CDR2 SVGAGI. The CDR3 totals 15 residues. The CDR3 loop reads CASSYSEQGFKTQYF.

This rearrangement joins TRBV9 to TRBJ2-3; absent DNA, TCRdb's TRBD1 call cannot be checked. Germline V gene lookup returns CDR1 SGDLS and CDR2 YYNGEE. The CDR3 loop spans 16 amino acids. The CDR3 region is CASSAREGSSTDTQYF.

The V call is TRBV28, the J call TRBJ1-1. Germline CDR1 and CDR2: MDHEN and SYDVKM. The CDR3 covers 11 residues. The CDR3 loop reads CASRWGTEAFF.

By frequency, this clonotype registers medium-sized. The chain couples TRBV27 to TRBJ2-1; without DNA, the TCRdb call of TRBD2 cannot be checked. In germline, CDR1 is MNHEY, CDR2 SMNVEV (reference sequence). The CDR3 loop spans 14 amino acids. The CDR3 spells CASRIAGEGSEQFF.

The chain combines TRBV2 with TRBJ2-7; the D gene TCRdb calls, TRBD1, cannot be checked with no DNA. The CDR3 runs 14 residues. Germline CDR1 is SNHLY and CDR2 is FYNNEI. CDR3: CASPKGAGGYEQYF.

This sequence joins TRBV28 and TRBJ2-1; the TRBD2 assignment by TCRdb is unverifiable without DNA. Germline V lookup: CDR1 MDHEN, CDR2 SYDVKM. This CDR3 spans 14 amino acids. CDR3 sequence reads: CASSLLAGYNEQFF.

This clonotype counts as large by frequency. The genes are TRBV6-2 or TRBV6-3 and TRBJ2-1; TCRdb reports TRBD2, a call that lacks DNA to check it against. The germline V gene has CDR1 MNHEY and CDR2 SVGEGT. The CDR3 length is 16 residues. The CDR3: CASSYFLAGPNNEQFF.

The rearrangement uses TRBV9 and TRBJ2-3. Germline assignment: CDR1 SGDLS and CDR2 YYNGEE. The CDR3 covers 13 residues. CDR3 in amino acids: CASSVDFTDTQYF.

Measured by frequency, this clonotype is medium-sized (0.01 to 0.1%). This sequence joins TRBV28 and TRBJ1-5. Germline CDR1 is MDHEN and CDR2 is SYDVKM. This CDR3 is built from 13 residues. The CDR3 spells CASSLLTEQPQHF.

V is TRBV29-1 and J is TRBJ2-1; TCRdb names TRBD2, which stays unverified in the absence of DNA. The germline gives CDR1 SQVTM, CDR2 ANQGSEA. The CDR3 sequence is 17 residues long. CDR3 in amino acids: CSVAGTSGMSSYNEQFF.

The CDR3 region is CASSSTVREQYF. The rearrangement joins TRBV28 to TRBJ2-7. The CDR3 is 12 residues long. Germline V lookup: CDR1 MDHEN, CDR2 SYDVKM.

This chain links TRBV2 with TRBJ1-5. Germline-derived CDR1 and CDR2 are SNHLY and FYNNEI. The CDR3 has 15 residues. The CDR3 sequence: CASTANRASNQPQHF.

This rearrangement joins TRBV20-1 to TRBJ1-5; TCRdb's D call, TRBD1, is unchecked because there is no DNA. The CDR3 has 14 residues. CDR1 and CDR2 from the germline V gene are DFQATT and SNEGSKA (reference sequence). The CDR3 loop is CSAHREYSNQPQHF.

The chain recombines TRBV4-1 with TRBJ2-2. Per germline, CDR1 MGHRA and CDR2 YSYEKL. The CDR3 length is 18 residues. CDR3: CASSQGHWQKQRPGELFF.

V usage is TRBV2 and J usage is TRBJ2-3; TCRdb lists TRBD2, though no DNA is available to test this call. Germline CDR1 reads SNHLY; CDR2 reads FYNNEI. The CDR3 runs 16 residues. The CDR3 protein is CASNPGLASSKDTQYF.

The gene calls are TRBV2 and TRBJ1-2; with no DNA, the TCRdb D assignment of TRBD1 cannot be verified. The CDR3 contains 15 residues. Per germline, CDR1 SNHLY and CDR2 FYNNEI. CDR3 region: CASRATGGAEYGYTF.

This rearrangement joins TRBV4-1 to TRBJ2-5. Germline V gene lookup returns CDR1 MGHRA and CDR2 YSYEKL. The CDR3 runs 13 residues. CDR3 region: CASSQVGREDQYF.

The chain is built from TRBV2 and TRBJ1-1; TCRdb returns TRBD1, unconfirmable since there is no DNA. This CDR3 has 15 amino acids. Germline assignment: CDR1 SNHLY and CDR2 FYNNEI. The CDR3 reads CASSEREGASTEAFF.

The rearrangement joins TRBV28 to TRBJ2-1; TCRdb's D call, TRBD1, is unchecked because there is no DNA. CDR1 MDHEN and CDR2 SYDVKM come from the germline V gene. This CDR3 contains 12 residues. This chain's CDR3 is CASGWIGNEQFF.

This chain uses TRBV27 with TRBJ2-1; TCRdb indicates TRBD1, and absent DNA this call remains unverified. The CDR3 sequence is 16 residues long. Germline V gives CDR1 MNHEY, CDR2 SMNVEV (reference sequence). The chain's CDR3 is CASTLSGGSSYNEQFF.